A selection of T cell receptor beta chains follows, all from one sample in a study of cytomegalovirus exposure and HLA in healthy donors. Measured with immunoSEQ multiplex PCR; TCRdb has only the in-frame clones, and not every one. Among about 160,000 clones, 84% were seen once, and the ten largest hold roughly a tenth. Sequenced material: PBMCs. These receptors were taken from a man in his thirties or forties in good health and CMV-seropositive. Both conserved end residues are part of each CDR3. A D gene is named only where the DNA matches it firmly. A row's size may be missing; if present it is once, few, many or a size class.

clone_size	d_call	v_call	j_call	cdr3_nt	cdr3_aa
-	-	TRBV13	TRBJ1-2	TGTGCCAGCAGCGGCGTCCGAGGGGGAGGGAACTATGGCTACACCTTC	CASSGVRGGGNYGYTF
-	TRBD1	TRBV27	TRBJ1-2	TGTGCCAGCAGTGCAACGACAGGGGGCGAGAATGGCTACACCTTC	CASSATTGGENGYTF
-	-	TRBV6-6	TRBJ2-2	TGTGCCAGCAGTTACGGGCAGGGAAGGAGCACCGGGGAGCTGTTTTTT	CASSYGQGRSTGELFF
-	-	TRBV4-1	TRBJ1-2	TGCGCCAGCACCTCAGACAGCTACTATGGCTACACCTTC	CASTSDSYYGYTF
few	-	TRBV9	TRBJ1-4	TGTGCCAGCAGCGTAGGGACAGCAACTAATGAAAAACTGTTTTTT	CASSVGTATNEKLFF
-	-	TRBV7-2	TRBJ2-7	TGTGCCAGCAGCCTGAGACAATCGGGAATCCTCCACGAGCAGTACTTC	CASSLRQSGILHEQYF
-	-	TRBV27	TRBJ2-2	TGTGCCAGCAGTTTATTCGGGGGTACGGGCGGGGAGCTGTTTTTT	CASSLFGGTGGELFF
-	TRBD1	TRBV19	TRBJ1-4	TGTGCCAGTAATGACAGGGGGCGCGGGGAAAAACTGTTTTTT	CASNDRGRGEKLFF
-	TRBD1	TRBV2	TRBJ2-3	TGTGCCACCCGGGACAGCCTTACAGATACGCAGTATTTT	CATRDSLTDTQYF
-	-	TRBV4-1	TRBJ1-1	TGCGCCAGCAGCCACGGTGAGCAAATCACTGAAGCTTTCTTT	CASSHGEQITEAFF
once	TRBD2	TRBV27	TRBJ2-7	TGTGCCAGCAGTTTATTGGCAGCGGGAGGCTACGAGCAGTACTTC	CASSLLAAGGYEQYF
-	TRBD2	TRBV11-2	TRBJ2-7	TGTGCCAGCAGCTTAGGGACTAGCGGGATCCACGAGCAGTACTTC	CASSLGTSGIHEQYF
-	-	TRBV10-1	TRBJ1-2	TGCGCCAGCAGTGATCAAGAGGGTTATGGCTACACCTTC	CASSDQEGYGYTF
once	TRBD1	TRBV27	TRBJ1-1	TGTGCCAGCAGTTCCCGGGACAGGACTTCGGTGGAAGCTTTCTTT	CASSSRDRTSVEAFF
-	TRBD1	TRBV6-5	TRBJ1-3	TGTGCCAGCAGTTACTCCCCGACAGGGCTGGGAAACACCATATATTTT	CASSYSPTGLGNTIYF
-	-	TRBV11-2	TRBJ2-6	TGTGCCAGCAGCTTCCGAGGGGGCTCTGGGGCCAACGTCCTGACTTTC	CASSFRGGSGANVLTF
-	-	TRBV11-2	TRBJ2-5	TGTGCCAGTGGAGCTGGGGAGACCCAGTACTTC	CASGAGETQYF
once	-	TRBV9	TRBJ2-5	TGTGCCAGCAGCGTAGGGCAGGGGTTAGGGGAGACCCAGTACTTC	CASSVGQGLGETQYF
-	-	TRBV6-4	TRBJ1-6	TGTGCCAGCAGTGATGAGCCCCAGGGTATAGGATATAATTCACCCCTCCACTTT	CASSDEPQGIGYNSPLHF
-	TRBD1	TRBV6-1	TRBJ2-2	TGTGCCAGCAGCGTCCGACAGGGGAGCACCGGGGAGCTGTTTTTT	CASSVRQGSTGELFF
-	TRBD2	TRBV4-1	TRBJ2-5	TGCGCCAGCAGCCGGGGAGGGCCGGAGACCCAGTACTTC	CASSRGGPETQYF
-	TRBD2	TRBV19	TRBJ2-7	TGTGCCAGTAGGAGGACTAGCGGGAGTGGGTACGAGCAGTACTTC	CASRRTSGSGYEQYF
-	-	TRBV9	TRBJ1-4	TGTGCCAGCAGCGCACAGAGTACTAATGAAAAACTGTTTTTT	CASSAQSTNEKLFF
-	TRBD2	TRBV10-3	TRBJ2-2	TGTGCCATCAGTGTGACTAGCGGGAGAACCGGGGAGCTGTTTTTT	CAISVTSGRTGELFF
-	-	TRBV7-9	TRBJ1-5	TGTGCCAGCAGTTATACAGGGCCAGCGCCCCAGCATTTT	CASSYTGPAPQHF
-	TRBD1	TRBV19	TRBJ2-7	TGTGCCAGTAGTACTGACAGGGACAGCGAGCAGTACTTC	CASSTDRDSEQYF
-	-	TRBV18	TRBJ2-2	TGTGCCAGCTCACCCAGGGAATTAGCAGTCACCGGGGAGCTGTTTTTT	CASSPRELAVTGELFF
-	-	TRBV11-3	TRBJ2-2	TGTGCCAGCAGCCTAAACGATCCAAAGAACACCGGGGAGCTGTTTTTT	CASSLNDPKNTGELFF
-	TRBD2	TRBV5-6	TRBJ2-5	TGTGCCAGCAGCTCATCGGGTCTAGCGGGAGGTATTTTCAAGAGACCCCAGTACTTC	CASSSSGLAGGIFKRPQYF
-	-	TRBV25-1	TRBJ2-3	TGTGCCAGCGGCCCCCGGGGGACGCAGTATTTT	CASGPRGTQYF
-	-	TRBV7-2	TRBJ1-2	TGTGCCAGCAGCTTTCAGGGTAACTATGGCTACACCTTC	CASSFQGNYGYTF
-	-	TRBV21-1	TRBJ1-1	TGTGCCAGCAGCAAAACCGGACAGGGCCCCATGAACACTGAAGCTTTCTTT	CASSKTGQGPMNTEAFF
-	-	TRBV10-2	TRBJ2-7	TGCGCCAGCAGTGTGGGCGGGCGTCCCTACGAGCAGTACTTC	CASSVGGRPYEQYF